This TCR beta chain was recorded in a study of blood T cell repertoires in COVID-19. Assay used: immunoSEQ multiplex PCR; TCRdb lists only in-frame clones, some missing. The repertoire holds 330,000 or so clones, 92% seen once, with 15% to 20% in the top ten. CDR1 is SGHTA, CDR2 FQGNSA, per germline. The CDR3 is made up of 17 amino acids. V gave up 1 base and J gave up 0 bases; unmatched junction bases: 7. Each participant's cohort was designated according to participant-reported clinical history. J is TRBJ2-7 and V is TRBV7-2; 9 positions agree with TRBD1. Sequenced input: PBMCs or T cells enriched from blood (not recorded which). The sequence was obtained from a woman aged 25 to 39 who had recovered from COVID-19. The CDR3 nucleotides are TGTGCCAGCAGCTTAGTCCACGGACAGGGGAGCTCCTACGAGCAGTACTTC. As protein: CASSLVHGQGSSYEQYF.